This T cell receptor (beta chain) is from a study of OX40 agonist ivuxolimab in advanced cancers. The CDR3 covers 12 residues. V lost 5 bases and J lost 1, with 3 bases in between. Germline V CDR1 and CDR2: SGHTA, FQGNSA. The method was immunoSEQ multiplex PCR; TCRdb's version includes in-frame clones alone and lacks a portion of them. The data contain under 85,000 clones, roughly 91% of them singletons. Material: CD4+ or CD8+ T cells sorted from blood, obtained in a trial of the OX40 agonist ivuxolimab. This clonotype was sampled from an adult with an advanced solid tumor such as melanoma, head and neck, liver or kidney cancer. The rearrangement links TRBV7-2 to TRBJ2-1; D ambiguous. CDR3 amino acids: CASSQSYNEQFF. The CDR3 DNA reads as TGTGCCAGCAGCCAATCCTACAATGAGCAGTTCTTC.